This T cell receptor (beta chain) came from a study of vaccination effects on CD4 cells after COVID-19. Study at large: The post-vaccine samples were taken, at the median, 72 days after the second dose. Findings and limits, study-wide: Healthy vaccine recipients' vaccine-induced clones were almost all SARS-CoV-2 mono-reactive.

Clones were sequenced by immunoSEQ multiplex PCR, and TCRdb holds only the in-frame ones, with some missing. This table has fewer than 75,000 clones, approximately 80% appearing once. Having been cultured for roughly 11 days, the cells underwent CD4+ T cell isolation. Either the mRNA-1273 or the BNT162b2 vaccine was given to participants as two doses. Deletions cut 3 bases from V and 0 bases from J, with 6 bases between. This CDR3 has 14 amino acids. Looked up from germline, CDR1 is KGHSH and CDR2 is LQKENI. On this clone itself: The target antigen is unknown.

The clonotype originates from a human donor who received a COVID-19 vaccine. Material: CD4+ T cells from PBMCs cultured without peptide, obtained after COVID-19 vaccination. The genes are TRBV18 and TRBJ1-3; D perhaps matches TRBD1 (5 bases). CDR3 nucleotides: TGTGCCAGCTCACCGACAGTCTCTGGAAACACCATATATTTT. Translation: CASSPTVSGNTIYF.